This entry features one TCR beta chain sequence. No antigen is known for it. Measured with immunoSEQ multiplex PCR; TCRdb has only the in-frame clones, and not every one. The sample consists of fewer than 200,000 clones, 85% to 95% of them appearing once. The CDR3 spans 14 residues. Germline assignment: CDR1 LNHDA and CDR2 SQIVND (reference sequence). Between the trimmed V and J ends, which lost 6 bases and 4 bases, there was a span of 15 bases. This specimen belongs to a study of OX40 agonist ivuxolimab in advanced cancers. About the research overall: An anti-OX40 (CD134) antibody with agonistic activity, ivuxolimab, was administered to patients. Overall study results and limits: Averaging showed that CD8+ T cells had more expanded clones than CD4+ did.

The sample here was CD4+ or CD8+ T cells sorted from blood, taken in a trial of the OX40 agonist ivuxolimab. V and J are TRBV19 and TRBJ1-2; the D gene is possibly TRBD1 (5 bases). The receptor was derived from an adult with an advanced solid tumor such as melanoma, head and neck, liver or kidney cancer. The CDR3 here is CASRIGGDVYGYTF. CDR3 DNA: TGTGCCAGTAGAATCGGGGGAGATGTCTATGGCTACACCTTC.